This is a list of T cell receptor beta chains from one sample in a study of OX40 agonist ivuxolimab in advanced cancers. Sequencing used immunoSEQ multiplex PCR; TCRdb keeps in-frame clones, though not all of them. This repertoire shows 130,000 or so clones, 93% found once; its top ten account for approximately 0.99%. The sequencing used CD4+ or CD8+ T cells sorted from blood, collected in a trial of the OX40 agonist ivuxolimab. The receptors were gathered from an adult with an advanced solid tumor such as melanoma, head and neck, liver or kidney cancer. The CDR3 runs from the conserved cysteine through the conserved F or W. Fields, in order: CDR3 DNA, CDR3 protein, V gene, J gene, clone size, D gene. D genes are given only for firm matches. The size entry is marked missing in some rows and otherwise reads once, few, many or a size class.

cdr3_nt: TGTGCCAGCAGCCCGGGAGTTAGGACAGATACGCAGTATTTT
cdr3_aa: CASSPGVRTDTQYF
v_call: TRBV7-3
j_call: TRBJ2-3
clone_size: NA
d_call: NA

cdr3_nt: TGTGCCAGTAGCAGACAGGGTGCGCATGGGGCCAACGTCCTGACTTTC
cdr3_aa: CASSRQGAHGANVLTF
v_call: TRBV19
j_call: TRBJ2-6
clone_size: NA
d_call: TRBD1

cdr3_nt: TGTGCCAGTAGTATGGCCGAGACTAGCGTGTCCCCAAGGAGGAATGAGCAGTTCTTC
cdr3_aa: CASSMAETSVSPRRNEQFF
v_call: TRBV19
j_call: TRBJ2-1
clone_size: NA
d_call: TRBD2

cdr3_nt: TGCGCCAGCAGCCCCCCGGGACAGGCTTTTGAGCAGTACTTC
cdr3_aa: CASSPPGQAFEQYF
v_call: TRBV4-1
j_call: TRBJ2-7
clone_size: NA
d_call: TRBD1

cdr3_nt: TGTGCCAGCAGCGTGGGCACAGATACGCAGTATTTT
cdr3_aa: CASSVGTDTQYF
v_call: TRBV5-6
j_call: TRBJ2-3
clone_size: once
d_call: NA

cdr3_nt: TGTGCCATCAGTGAAAGGCGAGACAGTAACTATGGCTACACCTTC
cdr3_aa: CAISERRDSNYGYTF
v_call: TRBV10-3
j_call: TRBJ1-2
clone_size: NA
d_call: NA

cdr3_nt: TGTGCCAGCAGCTTAGAGGGTTATAACTATGGCTACACCTTC
cdr3_aa: CASSLEGYNYGYTF
v_call: TRBV7-9
j_call: TRBJ1-2
clone_size: NA
d_call: NA

cdr3_nt: TGTGCCAGCAGACTACAGGTCTTCCCTGGAAACACCATATATTTT
cdr3_aa: CASRLQVFPGNTIYF
v_call: TRBV6-5
j_call: TRBJ1-3
clone_size: NA
d_call: NA

cdr3_nt: TGTGCCAGCAGCTTATCGAGCGCCGGGACAGCGAACACTGAAGCTTTCTTT
cdr3_aa: CASSLSSAGTANTEAFF
v_call: TRBV7-6
j_call: TRBJ1-1
clone_size: once
d_call: TRBD1

cdr3_nt: TGTGCCAGCAGTTCGCCCGGACGGATTTTCTACGAGCAGTACTTC
cdr3_aa: CASSSPGRIFYEQYF
v_call: TRBV6-5
j_call: TRBJ2-7
clone_size: few
d_call: NA

cdr3_nt: TGTGCCAGCATGCGGGAGGGAATGGGGGAGCAGTTCTTC
cdr3_aa: CASMREGMGEQFF
v_call: TRBV2
j_call: TRBJ2-1
clone_size: NA
d_call: TRBD2

cdr3_nt: TGTGCCAGCTCACCACTTCTGCGGGGCGGGGGAAACACTGAAGCTTTCTTT
cdr3_aa: CASSPLLRGGGNTEAFF
v_call: TRBV18
j_call: TRBJ1-1
clone_size: NA
d_call: NA

cdr3_nt: TGCGCCAGCAGCCCCGGGACAGGGATCTACGAGCAGTACTTC
cdr3_aa: CASSPGTGIYEQYF
v_call: TRBV5-1
j_call: TRBJ2-7
clone_size: NA
d_call: TRBD1

cdr3_nt: TGTGCCAGTAATAGACAGGTGGTGGACACTGAAGCTTTCTTT
cdr3_aa: CASNRQVVDTEAFF
v_call: TRBV19
j_call: TRBJ1-1
clone_size: NA
d_call: NA